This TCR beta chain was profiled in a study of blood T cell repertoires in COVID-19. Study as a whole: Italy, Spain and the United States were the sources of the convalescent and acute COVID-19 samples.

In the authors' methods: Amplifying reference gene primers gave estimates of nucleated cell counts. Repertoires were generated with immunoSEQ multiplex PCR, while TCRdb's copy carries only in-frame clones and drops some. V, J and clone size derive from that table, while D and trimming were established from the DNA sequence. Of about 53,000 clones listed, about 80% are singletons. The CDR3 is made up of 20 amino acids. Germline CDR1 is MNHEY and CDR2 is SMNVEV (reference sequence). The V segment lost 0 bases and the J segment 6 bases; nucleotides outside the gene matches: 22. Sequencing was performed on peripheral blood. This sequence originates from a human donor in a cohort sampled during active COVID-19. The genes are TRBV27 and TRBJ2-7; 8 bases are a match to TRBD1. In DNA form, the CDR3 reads TGTGCCAGCAGTTTATCGGGAGCAGGGGGCGCGAAATTGAGGGGACGCGAGCAGTACTTC. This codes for CASSLSGAGGAKLRGREQYF.